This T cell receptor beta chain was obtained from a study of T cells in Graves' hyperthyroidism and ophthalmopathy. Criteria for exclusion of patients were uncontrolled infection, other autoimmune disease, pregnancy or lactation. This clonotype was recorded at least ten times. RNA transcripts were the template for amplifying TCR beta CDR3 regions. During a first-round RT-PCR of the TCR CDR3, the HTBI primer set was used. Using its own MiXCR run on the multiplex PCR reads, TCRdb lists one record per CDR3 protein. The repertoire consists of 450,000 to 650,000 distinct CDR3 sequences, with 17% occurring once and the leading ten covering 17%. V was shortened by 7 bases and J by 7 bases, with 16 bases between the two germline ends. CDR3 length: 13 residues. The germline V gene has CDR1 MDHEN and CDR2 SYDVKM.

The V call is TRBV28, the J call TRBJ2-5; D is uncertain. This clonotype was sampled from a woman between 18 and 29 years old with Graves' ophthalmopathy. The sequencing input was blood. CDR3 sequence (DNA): TGTGCCAGCACCCGCGCCAGTAAGAGGACCCAGTACTTC. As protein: CASTRASKRTQYF. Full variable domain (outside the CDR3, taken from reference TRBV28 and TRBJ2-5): DVKVTQSSRYLVKRTGEKVFLECVQDMDHENMFWYRQDPGLGLRLIYFSYDVKMKEKGDIPEGYSVSREKKERFSLILESASTNQTSMYLCASTRASKRTQYFGPGTRLLVL.